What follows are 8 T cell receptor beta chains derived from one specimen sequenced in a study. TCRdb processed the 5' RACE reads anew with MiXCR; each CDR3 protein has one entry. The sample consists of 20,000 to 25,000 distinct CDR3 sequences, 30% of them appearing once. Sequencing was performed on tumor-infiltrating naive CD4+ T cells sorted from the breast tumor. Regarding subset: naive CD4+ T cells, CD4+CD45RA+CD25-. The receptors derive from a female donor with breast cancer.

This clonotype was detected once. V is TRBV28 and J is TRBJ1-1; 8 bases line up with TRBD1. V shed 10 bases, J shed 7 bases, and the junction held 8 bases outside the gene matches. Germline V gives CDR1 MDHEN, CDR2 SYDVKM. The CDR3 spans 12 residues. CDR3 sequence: CATLDRAVEAFF. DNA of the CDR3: TGTGCCACCCTGGACAGGGCGGTTGAAGCTTTCTTT. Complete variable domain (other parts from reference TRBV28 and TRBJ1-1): DVKVTQSSRYLVKRTGEKVFLECVQDMDHENMFWYRQDPGLGLRLIYFSYDVKMKEKGDIPEGYSVSREKKERFSLILESASTNQTSMYLCATLDRAVEAFFGQGTRLTVV.

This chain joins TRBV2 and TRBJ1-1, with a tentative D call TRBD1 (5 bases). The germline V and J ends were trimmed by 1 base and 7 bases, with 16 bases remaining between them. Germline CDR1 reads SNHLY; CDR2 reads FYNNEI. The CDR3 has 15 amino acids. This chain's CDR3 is CASSEGGSGGFEAFF. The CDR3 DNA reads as TGTGCCAGCAGTGAAGGGGGGTCAGGCGGTTTTGAAGCTTTCTTT.

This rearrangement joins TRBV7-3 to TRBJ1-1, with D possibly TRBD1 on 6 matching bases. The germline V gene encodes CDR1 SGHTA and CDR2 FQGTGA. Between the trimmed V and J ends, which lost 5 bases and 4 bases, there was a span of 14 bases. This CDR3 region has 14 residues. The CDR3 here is CASSLRGGGTEAFF. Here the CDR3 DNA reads TGTGCCAGCAGCCTAAGGGGGGGGGGCACTGAAGCTTTCTTT.

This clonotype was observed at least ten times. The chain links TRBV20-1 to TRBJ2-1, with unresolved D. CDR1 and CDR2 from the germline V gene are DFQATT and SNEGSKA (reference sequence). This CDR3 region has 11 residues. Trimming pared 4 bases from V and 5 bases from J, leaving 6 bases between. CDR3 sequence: CSATKNNEQFF. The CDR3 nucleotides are TGCAGTGCTACAAAGAACAATGAGCAGTTCTTC.

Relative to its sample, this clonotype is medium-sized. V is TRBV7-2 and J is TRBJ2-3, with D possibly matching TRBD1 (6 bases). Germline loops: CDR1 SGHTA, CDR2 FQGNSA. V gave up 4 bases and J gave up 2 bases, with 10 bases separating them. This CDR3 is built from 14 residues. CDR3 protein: CASSWDINTDTQYF. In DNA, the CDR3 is TGTGCCAGCAGCTGGGACATAAACACAGATACGCAGTATTTT. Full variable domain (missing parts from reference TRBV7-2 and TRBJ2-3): GAGVSQSPSNKVTEKGKDVELRCDPISGHTALYWYRQSLGQGLEFLIYFQGNSAPDKSGLPSDRFSAERTGGSVSTLTIQRTQQEDSAVYLCASSWDINTDTQYFGPGTRLTVL.

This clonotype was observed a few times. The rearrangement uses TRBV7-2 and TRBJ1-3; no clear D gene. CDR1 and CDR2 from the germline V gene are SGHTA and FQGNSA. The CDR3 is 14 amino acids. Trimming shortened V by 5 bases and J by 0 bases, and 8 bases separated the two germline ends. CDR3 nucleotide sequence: TGTGCCAGCAGCCTTCACAGCTCTGGAAACACCATATATTTT. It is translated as CASSLHSSGNTIYF.

Here the CDR3 reads CSARDLRAGKGNQPQHF. CDR3 in DNA: TGCAGTGCTAGAGATCTCCGTGCCGGGAAGGGCAATCAGCCCCAGCATTTT. J is TRBJ1-5 and V is TRBV20-1; D unresolved. The CDR3 has 17 amino acids. Germline V gene sequence: CDR1 DFQATT, CDR2 SNEGSKA (reference sequence). Between the trimmed V and J ends, which lost 0 bases and 2 bases, there was a span of 17 bases.

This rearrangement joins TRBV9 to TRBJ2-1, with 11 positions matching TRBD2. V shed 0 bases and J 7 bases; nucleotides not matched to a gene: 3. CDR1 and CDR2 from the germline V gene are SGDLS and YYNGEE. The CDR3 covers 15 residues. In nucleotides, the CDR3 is TGTGCCAGCAGCGTAGGGTCTAGCGGGGGGAATGAGCAGTTCTTC. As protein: CASSVGSSGGNEQFF.